Shown below are 9 T cell receptor beta chains from a single sample sequenced in a study of shared clonotypes between healthy human individuals. Data came from immunoSEQ multiplex PCR; TCRdb stores just in-frame clones and leaves some out. The table shows 2 million to 3 million clones, with 90% to 95% occurring only once. Sequenced: naive CD4+ T cells from PBMCs. Noted subset: CD45RA+ positively selected. The source of these receptors is a young man in good health. Some clones in this sample may be carry-over from other donors' samples.

The rearrangement uses TRBV5-1 and TRBJ2-5, with TRBD2 identical over 14 bases. J gave up 3 bases and V 7 bases, and 5 bases lay outside the gene matches. Germline V gene data show CDR1 as SGHRS and CDR2 as YFSETQ. This CDR3 is built from 15 residues. CDR3: CASGPGLAGEETQYF. DNA for the CDR3: TGCGCCAGCGGCCCGGGACTAGCGGGAGAAGAGACCCAGTACTTC.

Comment on this clone: Other DNA sequences in the same sample also yield this CDR3. The J gene is TRBJ2-7, the V gene TRBV6-1; D is possibly TRBD1 (5 bases). Per the germline V gene, CDR1 is MNHNS and CDR2 is SASEGT. V lost 1 base, J lost 3 bases, and 10 bases lay in between. The CDR3 length is 14 residues. CDR3 sequence: CASSEVGQGYEQYF. The CDR3 nucleotides read TGTGCCAGCAGTGAAGTAGGACAAGGCTACGAGCAGTACTTC.

This chain uses TRBV28 with TRBJ1-2; maybe TRBD1 (6 bases). The CDR3 has 14 residues. V shed 6 bases and J shed 6 bases, with 17 bases lying between them. The V gene's germline CDR1 is MDHEN and CDR2 SYDVKM. The CDR3 bases are TGTGCCAGCAGCGTCGGGGGCCCCGTCAATGGCTACACCTTC. This translates into CASSVGGPVNGYTF.

The rearrangement links TRBV29-1 to TRBJ2-3; TRBD1 matches at 7 bases. The CDR3 sequence is 15 residues long. The V and J ends lost 4 bases and 4 bases, in that order; junction bases with no gene match: 11. The germline CDR1 and CDR2 sequences are SQVTM and ANQGSEA. CDR3 loop: CSVAGQETPSDTQYF. As DNA, the CDR3 is TGCAGCGTTGCCGGACAGGAGACCCCTTCAGATACGCAGTATTTT.

The table lists this clone with a count of one. The chain is built from TRBV18 and TRBJ2-1; weak D call: TRBD2 (6 bases). Germline loops: CDR1 KGHSH, CDR2 LQKENI. The CDR3 extends over 14 amino acids. V was clipped by 1 base and J by 7 bases, with 11 bases between them. CDR3 region: CASSPLAGPNEQFF. The DNA for the CDR3 is TGTGCCAGCTCACCACTGGCGGGGCCAAATGAGCAGTTCTTC.

The chain combines TRBV4-2 with TRBJ1-4; D is undetermined. This CDR3 has 16 amino acids. V lost 0 bases and J lost 8, with 16 bases in between. Germline V gene lookup returns CDR1 LGHNA and CDR2 YNFKEQ. DNA of the CDR3: TGTGCCAGCAGCCAAGACGAACCGGTTATAGGGGAAAAACTGTTTTTT. This gives the protein CASSQDEPVIGEKLFF.

This clone was seen once. This rearrangement joins TRBV19 to TRBJ2-7, with D uncertain. Germline-derived CDR1 and CDR2 are LNHDA and SQIVND (reference sequence). Deletions cut 5 bases from V and 10 bases from J, with 18 bases between. CDR3 size: 13 residues. The CDR3 loop reads CASSVSVSFNQYF. The CDR3 DNA reads as TGTGCCAGTAGTGTGTCAGTGTCTTTTAACCAGTACTTC. Based on the CDR3 plus reference TRBV19 and TRBJ2-7, the full variable domain is DGGITQSPKYLFRKEGQNVTLSCEQNLNHDAMYWYRQDPGQGLRLIYYSQIVNDFQKGDIAEGYSVSREKKESFPLTVTSAQKNPTAFYLCASSVSVSFNQYFGPGTRLTVT.

The chain links TRBV5-8 to TRBJ2-7; tentatively, D is TRBD1 (6 bases). V lost 4 bases and J lost 2, with 10 bases in between. The germline V gene has CDR1 SGHTS and CDR2 YDEGEE. This CDR3 has 13 amino acids. Here the CDR3 reads CASSRGHAYEQYF. The CDR3 nucleotides read TGTGCCAGCAGCCGGGGACACGCCTACGAGCAGTACTTC.

The chain carries TRBV29-1 and TRBJ2-7; the D gene is possibly TRBD1 (5 bases). CDR1 SQVTM and CDR2 ANQGSEA come from the germline V gene. This CDR3 contains 13 residues. Trimming took off 0 bases at V and 5 bases at J, with 11 bases between the two ends. The CDR3 nucleotides read TGCAGCGTTGAAGATCAGGCAGGGAACGAGCAGTACTTC. Translated: CSVEDQAGNEQYF.